Here is one T cell receptor beta chain with its context. In the study's own analysis: Cell counts per sample came from amplifying reference gene primers. Clones were sequenced by immunoSEQ multiplex PCR, and TCRdb holds only the in-frame ones, with some missing. The V and J calls and clone size were taken over from that table, and D and trimming were inferred from the DNA. The data show 95,000 to 150,000 clones, roughly 90% seen once. This sample was included in a study of blood T cell repertoires in COVID-19. Study-wide context: Material from acute and convalescent COVID-19 was sourced from the United States, Italy and Spain. T cells, B-cell-depleted T cells, or PBMCs supplied cDNA or gDNA.

Trimming removed 0 bases at V and 10 bases at J, with 13 bases between. The CDR3 is made up of 15 amino acids. Germline V gives CDR1 MNHEY, CDR2 SVGAGI. The V gene is TRBV6-5, the J gene TRBJ1-6, with D uncertain. This receptor was taken from a man in his fifties or sixties with acute or convalescent COVID-19. The specimen sequenced was peripheral blood. CDR3 nucleotides: TGTGCCAGCAGTTACTCGAGAGGCGGAGGGTCACCCCTCCACTTT. Residues: CASSYSRGGGSPLHF.